This TCR beta chain was found in a study of T cells in Graves' hyperthyroidism and ophthalmopathy. This CDR3 is 13 amino acids long. The V gene end was trimmed by 5 bases and the J gene end by 6 bases; junction bases not matched to a gene: 6. Germline V gene lookup returns CDR1 SGHVS and CDR2 FNYEAQ. Whole-study findings and limits: Prediction of ophthalmopathy progression came a median around 6.5 months pre-onset.

The source material, RNA transcripts, was used to amplify TCR beta CDR3 regions. Using the HTBI primer set, a first-round RT-PCR was run on the TCR CDR3. TCRdb reprocessed the multiplex PCR reads via MiXCR and lists one record per CDR3 protein. Among over 500,000 distinct CDR3 sequences listed, 46% were seen once. Uncontrolled infection, other autoimmune disease, pregnancy or lactation disqualified patients from enrolment. The diagnostic basis comprised clinical symptoms, serum thyroxine and TRAb, thyroid ultrasound and orbital computed tomography. Comments on this clonotype: The target antigen is unknown.

The sequence came from an adult woman with Graves' disease, either hyperthyroidism or ophthalmopathy (not recorded which). Sequencing was carried out using peripheral blood or thyroid tissue (not recorded which). The chain carries TRBV7-6 and TRBJ1-2; 7 nucleotides agree with TRBD1. The CDR3 region has the DNA TGTGCCAGCAGCGAGACAGGGAACCATGGCTACACCTTC. Its protein product is CASSETGNHGYTF. The variable domain in full, with the rest retrieved from reference TRBV7-6 and TRBJ1-2, is GAGVSQSPRYKVTKRGQDVALRCDPISGHVSLYWYRQALGQGPEFLTYFNYEAQQDKSGLPNDRFSAERPEGSISTLTIQRTEQRDSAMYRCASSETGNHGYTFGSGTRLTVV.